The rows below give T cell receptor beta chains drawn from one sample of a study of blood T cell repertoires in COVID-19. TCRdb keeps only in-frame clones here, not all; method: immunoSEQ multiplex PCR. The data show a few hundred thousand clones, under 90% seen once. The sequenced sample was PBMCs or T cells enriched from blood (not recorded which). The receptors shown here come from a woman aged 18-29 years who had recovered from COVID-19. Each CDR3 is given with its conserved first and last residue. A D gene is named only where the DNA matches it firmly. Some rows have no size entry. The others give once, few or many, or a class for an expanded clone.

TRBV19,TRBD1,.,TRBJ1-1,CASSTPGQGSTEAFF,TGTGCCAGTAGTACTCCGGGACAGGGATCCACTGAAGCTTTCTTT
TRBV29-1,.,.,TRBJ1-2,CSGWTATLENYGYTF,TGCAGCGGATGGACAGCCACACTTGAAAACTATGGCTACACCTTC
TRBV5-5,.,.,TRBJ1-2,CASSLAGNYGYTF,TGTGCCAGCAGCTTGGCGGGAAACTATGGCTACACCTTC
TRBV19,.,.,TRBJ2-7,CASSDYVEQYF,TGTGCCAGTAGTGACTACGTCGAGCAGTACTTC
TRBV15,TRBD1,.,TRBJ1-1,CATSTGTGGFMNTEAFF,TGTGCCACCAGCACTGGGACAGGGGGATTCATGAACACTGAAGCTTTCTTT
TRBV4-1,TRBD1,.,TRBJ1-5,CASSAGGVNQPQHF,TGCGCCAGCAGCGCAGGGGGAGTCAATCAGCCCCAGCATTTT
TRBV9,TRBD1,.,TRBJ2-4,CASSAGQGDGKNIQYF,TGTGCCAGCAGCGCCGGACAGGGGGACGGGAAAAACATTCAGTACTTC
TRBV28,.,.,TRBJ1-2,CASRAGVTANYGYTF,TGTGCCAGCAGAGCAGGGGTTACAGCTAACTATGGCTACACCTTC
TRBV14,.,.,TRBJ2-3,CASKAGISTDTQYF,TGTGCCAGCAAGGCGGGGATCAGCACAGATACGCAGTATTTT
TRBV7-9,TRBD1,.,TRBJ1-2,CASSSLRTGLYGYTF,TGTGCCAGCAGCTCTCTCAGGACAGGGTTGTATGGCTACACCTTC
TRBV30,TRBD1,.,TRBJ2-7,CAWSVTGSEQYF,TGTGCCTGGAGCGTGACAGGGTCCGAGCAGTACTTC
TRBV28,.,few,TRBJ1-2,CASSTRARGSSGYTF,TGTGCCAGCAGTACTAGGGCCAGGGGATCAAGTGGCTACACCTTC
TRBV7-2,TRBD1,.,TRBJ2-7,CASSHATGSSYEQYF,TGTGCCAGCAGCCATGCGACAGGGAGCTCCTACGAGCAGTACTTC
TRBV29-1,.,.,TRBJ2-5,CSVGLRRTQYF,TGCAGCGTGGGGCTACGCAGGACCCAGTACTTC
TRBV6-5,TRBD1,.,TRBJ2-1,CASSSPGQGKNEQFF,TGTGCCAGCAGCAGCCCGGGACAGGGAAAAAATGAGCAGTTCTTC
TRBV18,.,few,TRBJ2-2,CASSTNTANTGELFF,TGTGCCAGCTCAACCAATACGGCGAACACCGGGGAGCTGTTTTTT
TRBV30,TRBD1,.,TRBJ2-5,CAWSRPGGETQYF,TGTGCCTGGAGTAGGCCAGGGGGAGAGACCCAGTACTTC
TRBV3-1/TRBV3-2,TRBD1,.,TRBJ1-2,CASSQGQGVTDGYTF,TGTGCCAGCAGCCAAGGACAGGGGGTCACGGATGGCTACACCTTC
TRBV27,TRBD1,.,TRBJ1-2,CASSKGAGGYTF,TGTGCCAGCAGTAAGGGGGCGGGTGGCTACACCTTC
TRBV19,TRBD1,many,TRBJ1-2,CASSKDRGLGYTF,TGTGCCAGTAGTAAGGACAGGGGGCTTGGCTACACCTTC
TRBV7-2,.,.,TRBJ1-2,CASSLGGNYGYTF,TGTGCCAGCAGCTTAGGCGGGAACTATGGCTACACCTTC
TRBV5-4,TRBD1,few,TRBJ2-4,CASSFTGTENIQYF,TGTGCCAGCAGCTTTACCGGGACAGAAAACATTCAGTACTTC
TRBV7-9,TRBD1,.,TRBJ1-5,CASSDRQGDQPQHF,TGTGCCAGCAGCGACCGACAGGGGGATCAGCCCCAGCATTTT
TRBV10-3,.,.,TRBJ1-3,CAISIGADAGNTIYF,TGTGCCATCTCGATAGGGGCAGACGCTGGAAACACCATATATTTT
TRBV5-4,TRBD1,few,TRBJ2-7,CASSAGQGQYF,TGTGCCAGCAGCGCCGGACAGGGCCAGTACTTC
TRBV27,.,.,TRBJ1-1,CASSSLTGYTEAFF,TGTGCCAGCAGTTCCTTAACAGGGTACACTGAAGCTTTCTTT
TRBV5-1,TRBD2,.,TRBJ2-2,CASSWTSGNTGELFF,TGCGCCAGCAGCTGGACTAGCGGTAACACCGGGGAGCTGTTTTTT
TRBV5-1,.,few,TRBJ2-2,CASSSRGGELFF,TGCGCCAGCAGCTCACGCGGCGGGGAGCTGTTTTTT
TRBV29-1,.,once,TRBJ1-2,CSVEDGGRADYGYTF,TGCAGCGTTGAAGATGGGGGCAGGGCAGACTATGGCTACACCTTC
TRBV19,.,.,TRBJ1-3,CASSIYQASGNTIYF,TGTGCCAGTAGTATCTACCAGGCCTCTGGAAACACCATATATTTT
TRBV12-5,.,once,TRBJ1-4,CASGRGAGMEKLFF,TGTGCTAGTGGACGCGGGGCAGGCATGGAAAAACTGTTTTTT
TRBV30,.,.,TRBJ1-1,CAWSDQEEAFF,TGTGCCTGGAGTGATCAGGAAGAAGCTTTCTTT
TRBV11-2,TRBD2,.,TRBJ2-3,CASSLGNSGSTDTQYF,TGTGCCAGCAGCTTAGGGAATAGCGGGTCCACAGATACGCAGTATTTT
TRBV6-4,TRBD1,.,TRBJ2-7,CASSQISGGIYEQYF,TGTGCCAGCAGTCAAATCTCAGGGGGCATCTACGAGCAGTACTTC
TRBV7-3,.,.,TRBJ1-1,CASSTAGYTEAFF,TGTGCCAGCAGCACCGCAGGGTACACTGAAGCTTTCTTT
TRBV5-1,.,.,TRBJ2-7,CASSLRQKQDYEQYF,TGCGCCAGCAGTCTAAGACAGAAGCAGGATTACGAGCAGTACTTC
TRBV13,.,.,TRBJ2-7,CASSRYEQYF,TGTGCCAGCAGCCGGTACGAGCAGTACTTC
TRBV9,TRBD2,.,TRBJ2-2,CASSVRLAGGNGELFF,TGTGCCAGCAGCGTAAGACTAGCGGGAGGAAACGGGGAGCTGTTTTTT
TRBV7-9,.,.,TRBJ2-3,CASSGGTAWGTDTQYF,TGTGCCAGCAGCGGAGGGACAGCGTGGGGCACAGATACGCAGTATTTT
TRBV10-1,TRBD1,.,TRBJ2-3,CASTGGTGAYDTQYF,TGCGCCAGCACCGGCGGGACAGGGGCGTACGATACGCAGTATTTT
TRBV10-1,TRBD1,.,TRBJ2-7,CASSSGTATDEQYF,TGCGCCAGCAGTTCCGGGACAGCCACAGACGAGCAGTACTTC
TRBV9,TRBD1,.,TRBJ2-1,CASSALDRGYNEQFF,TGTGCCAGCAGCGCGTTGGACAGGGGATACAATGAGCAGTTCTTC
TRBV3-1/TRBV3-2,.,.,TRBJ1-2,CASSQDLSQYGYTF,TGTGCCAGCAGCCAAGACCTGAGTCAATATGGCTACACCTTC
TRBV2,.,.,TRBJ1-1,CASSDMGGSAFF,TGTGCCAGCAGTGATATGGGGGGGTCAGCTTTCTTT
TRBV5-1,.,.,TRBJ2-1,CASSLALDWPEEQFF,TGCGCCAGCAGCTTGGCTTTAGACTGGCCGGAAGAGCAGTTCTTC
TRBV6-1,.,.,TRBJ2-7,CASSEEGGASQEQYF,TGTGCCAGCAGTGAAGAAGGGGGGGCGTCTCAAGAGCAGTACTTC
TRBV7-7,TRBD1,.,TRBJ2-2,CASRQTGEVTGELFF,TGTGCCAGCAGGCAAACAGGGGAAGTCACCGGGGAGCTGTTTTTT